Detailed here is one T cell receptor beta chain. The antigen is undetermined. These data originate in a study of breast tumors, draining lymph nodes, adjacent tissues. Overall study results and limits: Tumor TCR diversity was below lymph nodes but above nontumor tissue. That most tumor T cells come from lymph nodes remained unproven. Findings are consistent with lymph node origin and intratumoral expansion of most tumor T cells.

Breast cancer patients provided tissue from their axillary draining lymph nodes. TCRdb called the multiplex PCR reads again in MiXCR, with one record for every CDR3 protein. Seen here are 200,000 or so distinct CDR3 sequences, approximately 33% observed once, and the top ten hold approximately 4.3%. In germline, CDR1 is DFQATT, CDR2 SNEGSKA (reference sequence). This CDR3 spans 13 amino acids. V lost 4 bases and J 0 bases, leaving 9 bases between the germline ends. This TCR derives from a female donor with breast cancer. Some clones in this sample may be carry-over from other donors' samples. This rearrangement joins TRBV20-1 to TRBJ2-5; tentative D call: TRBD2 (5 bases). Input material: axillary lymph node tissue. The CDR3 region is CSAKAEYQETQYF. Here the CDR3 DNA reads TGCAGTGCTAAAGCGGAGTACCAAGAGACCCAGTACTTC.